These 18 T cell receptor beta chains were all obtained from the same sample, sequenced in a study of response to subunit inactivated influenza vaccine. TCRdb fed the RT-PCR reads into MiXCR, producing one record per CDR3 protein. The profile shows 450,000 to 600,000 distinct CDR3 sequences, around 7.9% of them singletons. The starting material was PBMCs from blood, obtained less than 30 months after vaccination. These TCRs come from a man between 50 and 69 years old who received an inactivated influenza vaccine.

This clonotype has a count of ten or more. This chain links TRBV30 with TRBJ2-2; TRBD2 agrees at 8 bases. V lost 2 bases and J lost 6; bases outside the gene matches: 8. The CDR3 is made up of 15 amino acids. Per germline, CDR1 GTSNPN and CDR2 SVGIG (reference sequence). The CDR3 coding sequence is TGTGCCTGGAGTTACGGGGGGGCCGGCTCCGGGGAGCTGTTTTTT. Its translation: CAWSYGGAGSGELFF.

This clonotype was found a few times. The chain couples TRBV20-1 to TRBJ2-7; maybe TRBD2 (7 bases). The CDR3 extends over 17 amino acids. CDR1 and CDR2 (germline): DFQATT, SNEGSKA (reference sequence). The germline V and J ends were trimmed by 6 bases and 1 base, with 25 bases remaining between them. CDR3 amino acids: CSALTLGGASFSYEQYF. CDR3 DNA: TGCAGTGCCCTTACCCTGGGGGGGGCCTCGTTTTCCTACGAGCAGTACTTC.

V gene TRBV10-3 combines with J gene TRBJ1-5, with D unresolved. Germline loops: CDR1 ENHRY, CDR2 SYGVKD. V was shortened by 5 bases and J by 8 bases, with 13 bases between the two germline ends. The CDR3 consists of 13 residues. The CDR3 here is CAISSSSLEPQHF. In DNA, the CDR3 is TGTGCCATCAGTTCATCATCATTGGAGCCCCAGCATTTT.

The chain recombines TRBV25-1 with TRBJ2-6, with D maybe TRBD2 (5 bases). Looked up from germline, CDR1 is MGHDK and CDR2 is SYGVNS. The CDR3 spans 16 residues. Trimming stripped 0 bases from V and 0 bases from J, with 6 bases between. The CDR3 region has the DNA TGTGCCAGCAGTGAATATGGACTCTCTGGGGCCAACGTCCTGACTTTC. Translated: CASSEYGLSGANVLTF.

The chain links TRBV5-5 to TRBJ1-2; tentative D call: TRBD1 (6 bases). V was cut by 0 bases and J by 6 bases, with 15 bases left in between. Germline V gives CDR1 SGHKS, CDR2 YYEKEE (reference sequence). The CDR3 extends over 15 amino acids. In nucleotides, the CDR3 is TGTGCCAGCAGCTTGGATGTAGGGGGGCCGAATGGCTACACCTTC. As protein: CASSLDVGGPNGYTF.

This clonotype was counted ten times or more. This chain links TRBV5-1 with TRBJ2-7; 11 nucleotides align to TRBD2. The CDR3 consists of 15 residues. The V gene end was trimmed by 4 bases and the J gene end by 4 bases; junction bases not matched to a gene: 7. Germline values: CDR1 SGHRS, CDR2 YFSETQ. The CDR3 sequence is CASSPTSGSEYEQYF. CDR3 DNA sequence: TGCGCCAGCAGCCCAACTAGCGGGAGTGAGTACGAGCAGTACTTC.

This clonotype was counted a few times. CDR3 bases: TGTGCCAGCAGCTCTGTCAGGGGTGTAGGGATCGCTGAAGCTTTCTTT. Its translation is CASSSVRGVGIAEAFF. V gene TRBV11-2 combines with J gene TRBJ1-1; possibly TRBD1 for D (6 bases). V was clipped by 4 bases and J by 6 bases, with 21 bases between them. CDR1 and CDR2 (germline): SGHAT, FQNNGV. The CDR3 totals 16 residues.

The chain couples TRBV6-1 to TRBJ2-7; the match to TRBD2 covers 9 bases. The germline gives CDR1 MNHNS, CDR2 SASEGT. V lost 6 bases and J lost 0; bases outside the gene matches: 6. The CDR3 loop spans 15 amino acids. The CDR3 loop is CASSPDSGSSYEQYF. In DNA, the CDR3 is TGTGCCAGCAGCCCCGATAGCGGGAGCTCCTACGAGCAGTACTTC.

V usage is TRBV6-2 or TRBV6-3 and J usage is TRBJ2-7; D may match TRBD1 or TRBD2 (5 bases each). The V gene's germline CDR1 is MNHEY and CDR2 SVGEGT. V lost 5 bases to trimming and J lost 7 bases, with 15 bases between them. This CDR3 contains 13 residues. CDR3 in DNA: TGTGCCAGCAGTCCTGGGACGGCCAGTGAGCAGTACTTC. Translating gives CASSPGTASEQYF.

The sample holds a few counts of this clonotype. Here the CDR3 reads CASSLEGAGPNEKLFF. CDR3 nucleotide sequence: TGTGCCAGCAGTTTAGAAGGGGCGGGACCTAATGAAAAACTGTTTTTT. V gene TRBV12-3 or TRBV12-4 combines with J gene TRBJ1-4; weak D call: TRBD1 (5 bases). The CDR3 is 16 amino acids. V lost 1 base and J lost 3, with 12 bases in between.

The sample holds a few counts of this clonotype. The rearrangement uses TRBV7-9 and TRBJ2-6; D perhaps matches TRBD2 (6 bases). The CDR3 covers 15 residues. V shed 5 bases and J shed 2 bases, with 10 bases lying between them. Germline-derived CDR1 and CDR2 are SEHNR and FQNEAQ (reference sequence). The CDR3 region has the DNA TGTGCCAGCAGCCCCAGGAGGGCTGGGGCCAACGTCCTGACTTTC. It is translated as CASSPRRAGANVLTF. Based on the CDR3 plus reference TRBV7-9 and TRBJ2-6, the full variable domain is DTGVSQNPRHKITKRGQNVTFRCDPISEHNRLYWYRQTLGQGPEFLTYFQNEAQLEKSRLLSDRFSAERPKGSFSTLEIQRTEQGDSAMYLCASSPRRAGANVLTFGAGSRLTVL.

Notes on this clonotype: It may be a read error: a sequence one base away is much more abundant. V gene TRBV20-1 combines with J gene TRBJ2-3, with 13 bases that match TRBD2. CDR3 size: 17 residues. Germline CDR1 DFQATT, CDR2 SNEGSKA (reference sequence). CDR3 nucleotide sequence: TGCTGTGTCACCTTGCCGGGACTAGCGGGATTCACAGATACGCAGTATTTT. Translation gives CCVTLPGLAGFTDTQYF.

This clonotype has a handful of counts. The V call is TRBV28, the J call TRBJ2-1, with 9 nucleotides matching TRBD2. This CDR3 region has 15 residues. Germline V lookup: CDR1 MDHEN, CDR2 SYDVKM. Germline trimming cut 3 bases from V and 7 bases from J; bases unmatched to any gene: 7. The CDR3 reads CASSFGTSSGNEQFF. CDR3 nucleotide sequence: TGTGCCAGCAGTTTCGGGACTAGCTCTGGGAATGAGCAGTTCTTC.

This sequence joins TRBV12-3 or TRBV12-4 and TRBJ2-6; 7 positions agree with TRBD2. The J segment lost 0 bases and the V segment lost 4 bases, leaving 12 bases of the junction unmatched. The CDR3 covers 19 residues. The chain's CDR3 is CASSSPRRGFGSGANVLTF. DNA of the CDR3: TGTGCCAGCAGTTCCCCGAGGCGGGGGTTTGGCTCTGGGGCCAACGTCCTGACTTTC.

This clonotype showed up many times. The rearrangement links TRBV6-2 or TRBV6-3 to TRBJ2-7, with D possibly being TRBD2 (6 bases). Trimming cost V 5 bases and J 2 bases, with 28 bases left between them. Per germline, CDR1 MNHEY and CDR2 SVGEGT. This CDR3 has 19 amino acids. The chain's CDR3 is CASSKLVRGSRREAYEQYF. The CDR3 DNA reads as TGTGCCAGCAGTAAATTAGTCCGTGGCTCTCGAAGGGAGGCCTACGAGCAGTACTTC.

This clonotype occurred a few times. V usage is TRBV10-3 and J usage is TRBJ2-3; D is tentatively TRBD1 or TRBD2 (7 bases each). The CDR3 extends over 15 amino acids. V shed 6 bases and J shed 4 bases, with 17 bases lying between them. The germline CDR1 and CDR2 sequences are ENHRY and SYGVKD. The CDR3 DNA reads as TGTGCCATCAGCCGCACAGGGGAGGGGGCAGATACGCAGTATTTT. This gives the protein CAISRTGEGADTQYF.

The table lists this clonotype with many counts. The chain links TRBV7-9 to TRBJ2-7; D gene ambiguous. There are 14 residues in the CDR3. Trimming shortened V by 3 bases and J by 2 bases, and 11 bases separated the two germline ends. Germline V lookup: CDR1 SEHNR, CDR2 FQNEAQ (reference sequence). The CDR3 spells CASSLPSSPYEQYF. The CDR3 DNA sequence: TGTGCCAGCAGCTTGCCCTCAAGCCCCTACGAGCAGTACTTC.

This clonotype was detected only a few times. This chain links TRBV14 with TRBJ2-1, with D maybe TRBD1 (5 bases). V lost 1 base to trimming and J lost 9 bases, with 10 bases between them. In germline, CDR1 is SGHDN, CDR2 FVKESK. This CDR3 has 13 residues. Here the CDR3 reads CASSQAGFGEQFF. CDR3 coding DNA: TGTGCCAGCAGCCAAGCAGGGTTTGGTGAGCAGTTCTTC.